What follows are 2 T cell receptor beta chains derived from one specimen sequenced in a study of shared clonotypes between healthy human individuals. Clones were read by immunoSEQ multiplex PCR, and TCRdb kept only the in-frame ones, dropping some. In the table there are 600,000 to 750,000 clones, about 90% of which are singletons. Sequenced input: memory CD8+ T cells from PBMCs. Subset indicated: CD45RO+ cells pooled with CCR7-negative TemRA cells. These receptors were obtained from a man aged 18 to 35 in good health. Some clones in this sample may be carry-over from other donors' samples.

The genes are TRBV27 and TRBJ2-7, with 7 nucleotides matching TRBD2. From germline, CDR1 is MNHEY and CDR2 SMNVEV (reference sequence). V was pared by 9 bases and J by 2 bases, with 10 bases of the junction left unmatched. This CDR3 contains 14 residues. CDR3 nucleotides: TGTGCCAGTGCGAACGGGAGGATCCCCTACGAGCAGTACTTC. Protein product: CASANGRIPYEQYF.

V gene TRBV6-5 combines with J gene TRBJ2-7; D not resolved. The CDR3 has 15 amino acids. Trimming removed 7 bases from V and 0 bases from J, with 16 bases in between. Germline V gene data show CDR1 as MNHEY and CDR2 as SVGAGI. The CDR3 reads CASNDRAQSSYEQYF. CDR3 bases: TGTGCCAGCAATGATCGAGCTCAGAGCTCCTACGAGCAGTACTTC.